This passage covers 24 T cell receptor beta chains from one sample sequenced in a study of T cell clonality in common variable immunodeficiency. Whole-study findings and limits: Common variable immunodeficiency TCR beta sequences reportedly had fewer deletions and N-nucleotide insertions.

These TCRs are of unknown antigen specificity. TCRdb's table, derived via immunoSEQ multiplex PCR, lists solely in-frame clones and lacks some. The sample shows under 25,000 clones, none of them appearing just once. What was sequenced was peripheral blood mononuclear cells. The receptor source for this set is a human donor with common variable immunodeficiency.

This clone occurred many times. The CDR3 end falls 3 residues outside the read, so it is completed with the germline J gene. The J gene is TRBJ2-1, the V gene TRBV18; possible D gene TRBD1, 5 bases. The V gene lost 3 bases and the J gene lost 0 bases, with 12 bases spanning the gap. Germline V gene lookup returns CDR1 KGHSH and CDR2 LQKENI. This CDR3 has 16 residues. CDR3: CASSPTRQSSYNEQFF. Incomplete CDR3 DNA: TGTGCCAGCTCACCCACTCGACAGAGCTCCTACAATGAG. The entire variable domain, with the rest obtained from reference TRBV18 and TRBJ2-1, is as follows: NAGVMQNPRHLVRRRGQEARLRCSPMKGHSHVYWYRQLPEEGLKFMVYLQKENIIDESGMPKERFSAEFPKEGPSILRIQQVVRGDSAAYFCASSPTRQSSYNEQFFGPGTRLTVL.

This clone has only a few counts. The read stops 3 residues short of the end of the CDR3; the missing end is completed from the germline J gene. The rearrangement links TRBV7-3 to TRBJ2-3; the match to TRBD1 covers 10 bases. There are 16 residues in the CDR3. Trimming at V came to 3 bases and at J to 4 bases, leaving 7 bases not matched to a gene. Looked up from germline, CDR1 is SGHTA and CDR2 is FQGTGA. CDR3 DNA (partial): TGTGCCAGCAGCTTCACGGGACAGGGGTTCGCAGATACG. It encodes CASSFTGQGFADT. The whole CDR3 protein is CASSFTGQGFADTQYF.

In regard to this clone: The read gets to within 3 residues of the CDR3 end, and the germline J gene fills in the rest. V usage is TRBV2 and J usage is TRBJ1-1; perhaps TRBD1 as D (5 bases). This CDR3 spans 14 amino acids. Looked up from germline, CDR1 is SNHLY and CDR2 is FYNNEI. V was shortened by 2 bases and J by 3 bases, with 10 bases between the two germline ends. CDR3 amino acids: CASSEFRQHTEAFF. CDR3 DNA (partial): TGTGCCAGCAGTGAATTTCGACAGCACACTGAA.

This clone was recorded at least ten times. CDR3 region: CSAIGTDNNNEQFF. CDR3 DNA (partial): TGCAGTGCTATCGGGACTGATAACAACAATGAG. The chain combines TRBV20-1 with TRBJ2-1, with TRBD2 as a possible D gene (6 bases). The CDR3 is cut off 3 residues early in the read; its end comes from the germline J gene. The length of the CDR3 is 14 residues. Trimming shortened V by 4 bases and J by 5 bases, and 15 bases separated the two germline ends. CDR1 is DFQATT, CDR2 SNEGSKA, per germline (reference sequence).

This clone has just a few counts. The read ends 3 residues early relative to the CDR3; the germline J gene fills the gap. V usage is TRBV19 and J usage is TRBJ2-3; 11 bases are a match to TRBD2. After removal of 2 bases from V and 6 bases from J, the junction contained 4 bases not matched to a gene. CDR1 LNHDA and CDR2 SQIVND come from the germline V gene (reference sequence). CDR3 length: 15 amino acids. The sequenced part of the CDR3 DNA is TGTGCCAGTAGTATATTTTCTAGCGGGGGGGATACG. It specifies CASSIFSSGGDT. The whole CDR3 is CASSIFSSGGDTQYF.

A few counts support this clone. The sequenced fragment ends 3 residues before the CDR3 boundary, so the rest is inferred from the germline J gene. The chain joins TRBV18 to TRBJ1-1; D is uncertain. The CDR3 spans 15 residues. Germline V gene data show CDR1 as KGHSH and CDR2 as LQKENI. With 2 bases removed from V and 1 base from J, the gap between germline ends came to 11 bases. The CDR3 region is CASSPGRAGNTEAFF. Partial CDR3 DNA: TGTGCCAGCTCACCAGGAAGAGCAGGGAACACTGAA.

This clone was counted ten times or more. The CDR3 spells CASSPTGLAEYNEQFF. The sequenced CDR3 bases are TGCGCCAGCAGCCCGACGGGACTAGCGGAGTACAATGAG. The chain is built from TRBV4-1 and TRBJ2-1, with 11 nucleotides matching TRBD2. The CDR3 extends 3 residues past the end of the read, so its final part is completed from the germline J gene. CDR1 MGHRA and CDR2 YSYEKL come from the germline V gene. V shed 4 bases, J shed 4 bases, and the junction held 6 bases outside the gene matches. The CDR3 extends over 16 amino acids.

This clone was counted between two and nine times. The observed sequence ends 3 residues before the CDR3 terminus, with the missing tail filled in from the germline J gene. The rearrangement links TRBV19 to TRBJ1-5, with D possibly matching TRBD1 (6 bases). This CDR3 is 18 amino acids long. V gave up 2 bases and J gave up 2 bases, with 19 bases separating them. Germline V gene data show CDR1 as LNHDA and CDR2 as SQIVND (reference sequence). Here the CDR3 reads CASSITGTTGLGNQPQHF. CDR3 bases read: TGTGCCAGTAGTATAACCGGGACAACCGGTTTGGGCAATCAGCCC.

This clone has just a few counts. The observed sequence ends 3 residues before the CDR3 terminus, with the missing tail filled in from the germline J gene. The chain joins TRBV6-1 to TRBJ2-7, with TRBD1 matching 7 bases. Trimming took 4 bases from V and 6 from J; bases not matched to a gene: 6. Germline CDR1 is MNHNS and CDR2 is SASEGT. The CDR3 length is 13 residues. The CDR3 is CASSGLHRGEQYF. The CDR3 DNA, read in part, is TGTGCCAGCAGTGGATTGCACAGGGGCGAG.

This clone was counted only a few times. The sequence runs out 3 residues before the end of the CDR3; the remainder is reconstructed from the germline J gene. The chain is built from TRBV19 and TRBJ2-6; D is ambiguous. The CDR3 spans 14 residues. With 11 bases removed from V and 1 base from J, the gap between germline ends came to 12 bases. Per germline, CDR1 LNHDA and CDR2 SQIVND (reference sequence). Here the CDR3 reads CASLSRSGANVLTF. The DNA read from the CDR3 is TGTGCCTCGCTAAGCAGGTCTGGGGCCAACGTC.

This clone was seen more than once but under ten times. The read falls 3 residues short of the CDR3 end, and the missing part is taken from the germline J gene. V and J are TRBV5-5 and TRBJ1-2; 9 nucleotides agree with TRBD1. V was pared by 10 bases and J by 7 bases, with 5 bases of the junction left unmatched. The CDR3 spans 11 residues. CDR1 and CDR2 (germline): SGHKS, YYEKEE (reference sequence). The CDR3 loop reads CAVQGATGYTF. CDR3 bases read: TGTGCCGTACAGGGGGCGACTGGC.

About this clone itself: The read terminates 3 residues before the CDR3 end, so the remaining end is supplied by the germline J gene. The rearrangement links TRBV19 to TRBJ1-2; TRBD1 aligns across 8 bases. Per the germline V gene, CDR1 is LNHDA and CDR2 is SQIVND (reference sequence). Unmatched junction bases numbered 17, after V lost 8 bases and J lost 3 bases. The CDR3 contains 17 residues. The CDR3 spells CASRGVQGGLPDYGYTF. The sequenced CDR3 bases are TGTGCCAGTCGGGGTGTACAGGGGGGACTTCCTGACTATGGC.

This clone was detected a few times. The CDR3 end is not reached by the read, which stops 3 residues before it; the germline J gene fills it in. The chain combines TRBV7-6 with TRBJ2-3; perhaps D is TRBD1 or TRBD2 (5 bases each). Trimming took 2 bases from V and 5 from J, leaving 23 bases between them. The germline V gene encodes CDR1 SGHVS and CDR2 FNYEAQ. The CDR3 runs to 18 residues. The covered CDR3 bases are TGTGCCAGCAGCTTAAATCCTGGAGGCAGGGCTTCGGGAGATACG. This codes for CASSLNPGGRASGDT. The entire CDR3 reads CASSLNPGGRASGDTQYF.

This clone was recorded many times. The read finishes 3 residues shy of the CDR3 end, and the germline J gene is used to complete it. This chain links TRBV18 with TRBJ1-5; no reliable D call. CDR3 size: 13 residues. Trimming stripped 3 bases from V and 4 bases from J, with 7 bases between. Germline values: CDR1 KGHSH, CDR2 LQKENI. CDR3 DNA, as far as it was read: TGTGCCAGCTCACCTCAGTTAAATCAGCCC. The encoded protein is CASSPQLNQP. The whole CDR3 region reads CASSPQLNQPQHF.

On this clone itself: The read terminates 3 residues ahead of where the CDR3 ends, so the germline J gene completes it. The chain couples TRBV30 to TRBJ1-6; maybe TRBD1 (6 bases). CDR3 length: 15 amino acids. V dropped 8 bases and J dropped 0 bases, with 14 bases sitting between them. Germline V gives CDR1 GTSNPN, CDR2 SVGIG (reference sequence). The chain's CDR3 is CASHPTGSYNSPLHF. The covered CDR3 bases are TGTGCCAGCCACCCGACAGGCTCCTATAATTCACCC.

To note about this clone: The read terminates 3 residues before the CDR3 end, so the remaining end is supplied by the germline J gene. This chain links TRBV18 with TRBJ1-2, with a tentative D call TRBD1 (6 bases). Per the germline V gene, CDR1 is KGHSH and CDR2 is LQKENI. This CDR3 contains 13 residues. The V and J ends lost 3 bases and 2 bases respectively, with 7 bases between them. CDR3 bases read: TGTGCCAGCTCACCCGGACAGAACTATGGC. Translated: CASSPGQNYG. The whole CDR3 sequence is CASSPGQNYGYTF.

With regard to this clone: The CDR3 end falls 3 residues outside the read, so it is completed with the germline J gene. The chain combines TRBV7-2 with TRBJ2-7; TRBD2 matches at 8 bases. The junction had 5 bases not matched to a gene; V was cut back by 3 bases and J by 4 bases. Per the germline V gene, CDR1 is SGHTA and CDR2 is FQGNSA. This CDR3 has 14 residues. The CDR3 bases that were read are TGTGCCAGCAGCTTCGGGGGGGGGTCGTACGAG. Translating it yields CASSFGGGSYE. The entire CDR3 is CASSFGGGSYEQYF.

This clone has ten or more counts. The read gets to within 3 residues of the CDR3 end, and the germline J gene fills in the rest. The chain has TRBV5-1 and TRBJ2-2, with TRBD2 matching over 10 bases. With 2 bases clipped from V and 8 bases from J, the junction kept 3 bases outside the gene matches. CDR3 length: 14 residues. Germline V lookup: CDR1 SGHRS, CDR2 YFSETQ. The CDR3 DNA, read in part, is TGCGCCAGCAGCTTCCAGACTAGCGGGGGGGAG. This sequence encodes CASSFQTSGGE. The CDR3, in full, reads CASSFQTSGGELFF.

This clone was recorded at least ten times. The missing CDR3 end, 3 residues past where the read stops, is filled in from the germline J gene. This rearrangement joins TRBV18 to TRBJ2-1; 8 positions match TRBD1. This CDR3 is 13 amino acids long. The germline V gene encodes CDR1 KGHSH and CDR2 LQKENI. V dropped 11 bases and J dropped 4; count of bases not matched to a gene: 7. The CDR3: CAGTGQTYNEQFF. The sequenced part of the CDR3 DNA is TGTGCCGGGACAGGACAGACTTACAATGAG.

Regarding this clone: The CDR3 extends 3 residues past the end of the read, so its final part is completed from the germline J gene. This chain uses TRBV6-1 with TRBJ2-5; 7 bases are shared with TRBD2. V gave up 4 bases and J gave up 5 bases; unmatched junction bases: 10. CDR3 length: 15 residues. The V gene's germline CDR1 is MNHNS and CDR2 SASEGT. CDR3 sequence reads: CASSGGHLGGETQYF. CDR3 bases read: TGTGCCAGCAGTGGTGGACACCTCGGGGGGGAGACC.

The table lists this clone with a few counts. The DNA ends 3 residues before the CDR3 does, and the rest of the CDR3 is filled in from the germline J gene. The rearrangement joins TRBV19 to TRBJ1-5, with D uncertain. The V gene's germline CDR1 is LNHDA and CDR2 SQIVND (reference sequence). The CDR3 extends over 14 amino acids. Deletions cut 2 bases from V and 4 bases from J, with 9 bases between. CDR3 DNA, as far as it was read: TGTGCCAGTAGTATAAGCCCGATTAATCAGCCC. Its protein product is CASSISPINQP. The full CDR3 protein reads CASSISPINQPQHF.

This clone was counted a few times. CDR3 in amino acids: CSAIQGGTSSVNEQFF. The sequenced part of the CDR3 DNA is TGCAGTGCTATCCAGGGGGGGACTAGCTCCGTTAATGAG. V is TRBV20-1 and J is TRBJ2-1; 9 bases match TRBD2. Coverage ceases 3 residues before the CDR3 finishes, and the germline J gene fills in the end. The CDR3 is 16 residues long. Germline V gene data show CDR1 as DFQATT and CDR2 as SNEGSKA (reference sequence). Trimming cost V 4 bases and J 7 bases; bases outside gene matches: 14.

This clone was counted many times. The read ends 3 residues before the CDR3 terminus; that terminus is restored from the germline J gene. The chain employs TRBV5-6 and TRBJ1-5; 7 nucleotides agree with TRBD1. Germline CDR1 SGHDT, CDR2 YYEEEE. V lost 5 bases, J lost 3 bases, and 8 bases stayed unmatched. CDR3 size: 15 residues. CDR3 sequence reads: CASRRQGVDNQPQHF. CDR3 bases read: TGTGCCAGCAGAAGACAGGGTGTGGACAATCAGCCC.

In the case of this clone: From the germline J gene comes the end of the CDR3, since the read stops 3 residues before it. The chain links TRBV6-2 or TRBV6-3 to TRBJ1-4, with 9 bases matching TRBD1. V was pared by 5 bases and J by 5 bases, with 9 bases of the junction left unmatched. CDR1 is MNHEY, CDR2 SVGEGT, per germline. CDR3 length equals 16 residues. The covered CDR3 bases are TGTGCCAGCAGTAACCGACCCGGGACAGGGAATGAAAAA. It encodes CASSNRPGTGNEK. The entire CDR3 sequence reads CASSNRPGTGNEKLFF.